The clone carrying this T cell receptor (beta chain) appeared a few times. This CDR3 has 15 residues. Germline loops: CDR1 SGHRS, CDR2 YFSETQ. V lost 0 bases, J lost 6 bases, and 6 bases stayed unmatched. Original processing methods: By means of reference gene primer amplification, nucleated cell counts were estimated. This table comes from immunoSEQ multiplex PCR, and its TCRdb copy is limited to in-frame clones, with some not included. D and trimming were read from the DNA, whereas the V and J calls and clone size are those reported in that table. The sample holds about 250,000 clones; 70% to 85% are singletons and the top ten take about 10%. This sample is part of a study of blood T cell repertoires in COVID-19. Study-level information: Samples representing acute and convalescent COVID-19 were sourced from the United States, Italy and Spain. T cells, B-cell-depleted T cells, or PBMCs provided the cDNA or gDNA that served as material.

The sequence derives from a man older than 75 with acute or convalescent COVID-19. The chain is built from TRBV5-1 and TRBJ1-2; 9 bases map to TRBD1. Material for sequencing was peripheral blood. Here the CDR3 reads CASSLGGQGKNGYTF. The CDR3 DNA reads as TGCGCCAGCAGCTTGGGGGGACAGGGAAAAAATGGCTACACCTTC.